This T cell receptor (beta chain) emerged from a study of T cells in Graves' hyperthyroidism and ophthalmopathy. TCR beta CDR3 regions were amplified from RNA transcripts. The study used the HTBI primer set for a first-round RT-PCR of the TCR CDR3. TCRdb re-analysed the multiplex PCR reads in MiXCR, keeping a single row per CDR3 protein. This repertoire shows approximately 330,000 distinct CDR3 sequences, 12% to 15% found once; its top ten account for approximately 35%. Germline V gene data show CDR1 as SGHRS and CDR2 as YFSETQ. V lost 1 base to trimming and J lost 0 bases; unmatched junction nucleotides: 6. CDR3 length equals 17 residues. Overall study results and limits: Ophthalmopathy prediction by the model preceded onset by a median approximately six months.

This clonotype was found many times. Its target is not known. Sequencing used blood. This sequence joins TRBV5-1 and TRBJ1-4, with TRBD1 identical over 7 bases. This TCR derives from a middle-aged woman with Graves' ophthalmopathy. The CDR3 region is CASSLIGTVSTNEKLFF. The CDR3, as DNA: TGCGCCAGCAGCTTGATCGGGACAGTTTCAACTAATGAAAAACTGTTTTTT.